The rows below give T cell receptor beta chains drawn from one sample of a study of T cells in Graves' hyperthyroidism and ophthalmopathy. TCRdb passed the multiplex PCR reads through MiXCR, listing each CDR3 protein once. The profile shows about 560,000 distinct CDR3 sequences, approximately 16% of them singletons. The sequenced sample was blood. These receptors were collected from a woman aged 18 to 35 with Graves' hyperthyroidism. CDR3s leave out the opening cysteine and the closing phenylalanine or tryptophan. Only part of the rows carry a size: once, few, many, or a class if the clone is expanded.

ASSVDVTSNNEQF few TRBV9
ASVAPGLAGSNEQF - TRBV28
ASSVGGVGEKLF - TRBV5-4
ASSPSGGGNEQF many TRBV5-6
ASSFHLGGGSNQPQH - TRBV12-3/TRBV12-4
ASSVGTANEGYT few TRBV7-9
ASSGGSLAGELF many TRBV2
SARPDRGRNGYT - TRBV20-1
ASSMRDRGYSYNEQF few TRBV19
SANTMTGNAEAF many TRBV20-1
ASSPGLAGLGSSYEQY - TRBV5-1
ATSRDGGGADEQF - TRBV15
ASSAEGRYEQY few TRBV5-1
ASSLQGLGSYEQY few TRBV27
ATSRDRGRAETQY many TRBV15
ASSLDGVAGGTYEQY many TRBV11-2
AISELGGSEAF few TRBV10-3
ASSPLAGVSGQY many TRBV7-2
ASSQDGTGDSLNYGYT - TRBV3-1
ASSQAAGPGNTIY few TRBV4-1
ASSDAGELF few TRBV12-3/TRBV12-4
ASSPGRGVNTEAF few TRBV5-1